The rows below give T cell receptor beta chains drawn from one sample of a study of cytomegalovirus exposure and HLA in healthy donors. Method: immunoSEQ multiplex PCR; TCRdb's copy keeps in-frame clones and lacks some. The table has 130,000 to 150,000 clones, roughly four fifths seen once. Sequenced: PBMCs. The receptors stem from a woman aged 35 to 49 in good health and CMV-seronegative. Each CDR3 is given with its conserved first and last residue. Each record gives: clone size, CDR3 length, V gene, J gene, CDR3 protein. Clone size is given for some rows only: seen once, a few or many times, or a class if the clone is expanded.

clone size: NA
CDR3 length: 15
V gene: TRBV5-1
J gene: TRBJ1-1
CDR3 protein: CASSLTISGNTEAFF

clone size: NA
CDR3 length: 14
V gene: TRBV28
J gene: TRBJ1-1
CDR3 protein: CASRGQGSNTEAFF

clone size: few
CDR3 length: 15
V gene: TRBV18
J gene: TRBJ2-1
CDR3 protein: CASSHSRYSYNEQFF

clone size: NA
CDR3 length: 15
V gene: TRBV21-1
J gene: TRBJ2-5
CDR3 protein: CASSKGGTGAETQYF

clone size: NA
CDR3 length: 13
V gene: TRBV2
J gene: TRBJ2-1
CDR3 protein: CASQGLATNEQFF

clone size: once
CDR3 length: 13
V gene: TRBV2
J gene: TRBJ1-2
CDR3 protein: CASYSSAGVGYTF

clone size: NA
CDR3 length: 17
V gene: TRBV21-1
J gene: TRBJ1-5
CDR3 protein: CASSKRRPPQDVQPQHF

clone size: NA
CDR3 length: 14
V gene: TRBV5-1
J gene: TRBJ1-6
CDR3 protein: CASSSQGAESPLHF

clone size: NA
CDR3 length: 15
V gene: TRBV4-3
J gene: TRBJ1-1
CDR3 protein: CASSLGVVLATEAFF

clone size: NA
CDR3 length: 19
V gene: TRBV6-1
J gene: TRBJ2-3
CDR3 protein: CASSVRTRQRGGQGDTQYF

clone size: NA
CDR3 length: 16
V gene: TRBV19
J gene: TRBJ1-2
CDR3 protein: CASSLSRDKANYGYTF

clone size: few
CDR3 length: 15
V gene: TRBV6-1
J gene: TRBJ1-1
CDR3 protein: CASSGIQGRNTEAFF

clone size: NA
CDR3 length: 13
V gene: TRBV2
J gene: TRBJ2-5
CDR3 protein: CASSDGTKETQYF

clone size: NA
CDR3 length: 15
V gene: TRBV6-1
J gene: TRBJ1-3
CDR3 protein: CATSTDLSSGNTIYF

clone size: NA
CDR3 length: 18
V gene: TRBV27
J gene: TRBJ2-1
CDR3 protein: CASSLVVGLAGSYNEQFF

clone size: NA
CDR3 length: 15
V gene: TRBV10-1
J gene: TRBJ2-5
CDR3 protein: CASSELRDSQETQYF

clone size: NA
CDR3 length: 18
V gene: TRBV7-2
J gene: TRBJ2-6
CDR3 protein: CASSSTLGGSSGANVLTF

clone size: NA
CDR3 length: 16
V gene: TRBV19
J gene: TRBJ2-6
CDR3 protein: CASRQDLYSGANVLTF

clone size: NA
CDR3 length: 14
V gene: TRBV29-1
J gene: TRBJ1-1
CDR3 protein: CSVVSRDSDTEAFF

clone size: few
CDR3 length: 16
V gene: TRBV5-1
J gene: TRBJ1-1
CDR3 protein: CASSLGWTAMNTEAFF

clone size: NA
CDR3 length: 14
V gene: TRBV15
J gene: TRBJ1-6
CDR3 protein: CATSRDRGASPLHF

clone size: NA
CDR3 length: 15
V gene: TRBV11-2
J gene: TRBJ2-5
CDR3 protein: CASSRLRDRGETQYF

clone size: NA
CDR3 length: 15
V gene: TRBV5-1
J gene: TRBJ2-5
CDR3 protein: CASSLGGQGIETQYF

clone size: few
CDR3 length: 14
V gene: TRBV2
J gene: TRBJ1-5
CDR3 protein: CASSLGQGNQPQHF

clone size: NA
CDR3 length: 13
V gene: TRBV15
J gene: TRBJ1-1
CDR3 protein: CATSSSGVTEAFF

clone size: NA
CDR3 length: 13
V gene: TRBV2
J gene: TRBJ1-1
CDR3 protein: CASSTHWNTEAFF

clone size: NA
CDR3 length: 18
V gene: TRBV7-9
J gene: TRBJ1-3
CDR3 protein: CSSSPNFDGASSGNTIYF

clone size: NA
CDR3 length: 15
V gene: TRBV6-6
J gene: TRBJ1-1
CDR3 protein: CASSYRQGAVTEAFF

clone size: NA
CDR3 length: 14
V gene: TRBV4-1
J gene: TRBJ1-1
CDR3 protein: CASSRGVAGTEAFF

clone size: NA
CDR3 length: 11
V gene: TRBV20-1
J gene: TRBJ2-5
CDR3 protein: CSAPDQETQYF

clone size: few
CDR3 length: 11
V gene: TRBV25-1
J gene: TRBJ2-3
CDR3 protein: CASRSGDTQYF

clone size: NA
CDR3 length: 15
V gene: TRBV5-1
J gene: TRBJ1-1
CDR3 protein: CASSLAQNLNTEAFF

clone size: NA
CDR3 length: 14
V gene: TRBV12-5
J gene: TRBJ1-2
CDR3 protein: CASGLWLELGGYTF

clone size: NA
CDR3 length: 15
V gene: TRBV7-2
J gene: TRBJ2-1
CDR3 protein: CASSLAGPGRNEQFF

clone size: NA
CDR3 length: 15
V gene: TRBV11-2
J gene: TRBJ1-1
CDR3 protein: CASSLEPWTTGEAFF

clone size: NA
CDR3 length: 13
V gene: TRBV19
J gene: TRBJ1-2
CDR3 protein: CASSIGTGGFSTF

clone size: NA
CDR3 length: 13
V gene: TRBV29-1
J gene: TRBJ1-2
CDR3 protein: CSVMTGFGYGYTF

clone size: few
CDR3 length: 14
V gene: TRBV7-3
J gene: TRBJ1-1
CDR3 protein: CASSWTGEGTEAFF

clone size: NA
CDR3 length: 16
V gene: TRBV4-2
J gene: TRBJ2-2
CDR3 protein: CASSQDTSRGTGELFF

clone size: NA
CDR3 length: 15
V gene: TRBV5-1
J gene: TRBJ2-1
CDR3 protein: CASSPDRTSYNEQFF

clone size: NA
CDR3 length: 12
V gene: TRBV6-6
J gene: TRBJ2-3
CDR3 protein: CASSYVSDTQYF

clone size: few
CDR3 length: 14
V gene: TRBV6-5
J gene: TRBJ2-4
CDR3 protein: CASSYTERGNIQYF

clone size: NA
CDR3 length: 16
V gene: TRBV10-1
J gene: TRBJ1-1
CDR3 protein: CASSGSRGPMNTEAFF

clone size: NA
CDR3 length: 13
V gene: TRBV4-3
J gene: TRBJ1-2
CDR3 protein: CASSQDQGGSEVF

clone size: few
CDR3 length: 14
V gene: TRBV5-6
J gene: TRBJ1-5
CDR3 protein: CASSELYSNQPQHF

clone size: NA
CDR3 length: 16
V gene: TRBV10-3
J gene: TRBJ2-2
CDR3 protein: CAISQESGGSTGELFF

clone size: few
CDR3 length: 12
V gene: TRBV5-6
J gene: TRBJ1-1
CDR3 protein: CASSEGVGEAFF

clone size: few
CDR3 length: 13
V gene: TRBV12-5
J gene: TRBJ1-1
CDR3 protein: CASGLSGGGEAFF

clone size: NA
CDR3 length: 13
V gene: TRBV6-6
J gene: TRBJ2-1
CDR3 protein: CASDTGEGDEQFF

clone size: NA
CDR3 length: 15
V gene: TRBV18
J gene: TRBJ1-5
CDR3 protein: CASSPAGASNQPQHF

clone size: NA
CDR3 length: 14
V gene: TRBV7-2
J gene: TRBJ1-2
CDR3 protein: CASSFQGGYYGYTF

clone size: few
CDR3 length: 16
V gene: TRBV4-1
J gene: TRBJ1-2
CDR3 protein: CASRTGQFRPKDGYTF

clone size: NA
CDR3 length: 16
V gene: TRBV9
J gene: TRBJ1-2
CDR3 protein: CASSAFSGQGSYGYTF

clone size: NA
CDR3 length: 17
V gene: TRBV4-1
J gene: TRBJ2-7
CDR3 protein: CASSPEFVGTGIYEQYF

clone size: few
CDR3 length: 15
V gene: TRBV7-9
J gene: TRBJ1-1
CDR3 protein: CASSSLRGMNTEAFF